This TCR beta chain emerged from a study of blood T cell repertoires in COVID-19 (dated by TCRdb to 2018 to 2020). Regarding the study in general: Collaborator samples came from the United States, Italy and Spain and covered acute and convalescent phases of COVID-19. Where HLA class I and class II types were available, the types were taken from metadata supplied by the sample provider, not from assay-based typing. The prospective study material was composed of cDNA or gDNA derived from T cells, B-cell-depleted T cells, or PBMCs. The samples were drawn from two sources: the first 160 participants of the ongoing ImmuneRACE study, and over 1,000 subjects contributed by 6 global collaborators. The repertoires were released in a freely available public database intended as a resource for research on the immune response to SARS-CoV-2. Nearly every sample came with metadata listing a de-identified subject ID, COVID-19 status, age in years and sex. Subjects who had been exposed to COVID-19, were actively infected with it, or had recovered from it provided the deeply sampled blood TCRbeta repertoires that made up the dataset.

The cysteine opens and the phenylalanine closes a CDR3 of 14 amino acids. Of all the DNA, just the CDR3 is kept, 42 bases in frame from base 1. CDR1 and CDR2 were assigned from the germline V gene as LGHNT and FRNRAP. Cut back by 1 base and 4 bases, the V and J ends lie 9 bases apart. There are a few counts of this clone. The clone's antigen remains unknown. The record has no base qualities; no much larger clone is one base away. The collaborating institutions used their own protocols to collect whole blood in K2EDTA tubes. For TCRbeta analysis, collaborators shipped samples in one of three forms: frozen whole blood, isolated PBMCs, or DNA extracted from either of those sample types. What the authors observed across the whole study: The quantity of clinical and demographic metadata differed by source and by participant and was supplied without curation.

The immunoSEQ Assay, a bias-controlled multiplex PCR, was used to amplify TCRbeta CDR3 regions from genomic DNA. The authors' pipeline ran thus. Nucleated cell counts per sample were estimated from amplification of reference gene primers within the assay. To quantify the absolute abundance of each unique TCRbeta CDR3 rearrangement, sequence reads were collapsed and filtered. For each sample, productive Simpson clonality was calculated by taking the square root of Simpson's diversity index across productive rearrangements. TCRdb obtained this table from immuneACCESS and retained in-frame rearrangements with V and J assigned. These tables miss some clones; where compared with another copy, unresolved V genes account for less than half of the shortfall, and the remainder is unexplained. V and J calls plus clone size are reproduced from that table; the DNA served to infer D and trimming. Counted in this sample were roughly 100,000 clones; 85% of them appeared once. Approximately 1.8% of the sample goes to the ten largest clones.

The rearranged chain carries TRBV12-5 and TRBJ2-3, with no D gene named confidently. The sequence was obtained from a woman in her sixties or seventies with active or convalescent COVID-19. Specimen: peripheral blood. CDR3 loop: CASGLGQVADTQYF. The sequence in DNA is TGTGCTAGTGGTTTGGGACAAGTCGCAGATACGCAGTATTTT.